A selection of T cell receptor beta chains follows, all from one sample in a study of technical replicates of blood from several donors. Clones were sequenced by immunoSEQ multiplex PCR, and TCRdb holds only the in-frame ones, with some missing. The table records roughly 13,000 clones, 80% to 85% of them present only once. Sequencing was performed on PBMCs. The receptors here all came from a human donor in good health. Each CDR3 is given with its conserved first and last residue. The D gene is left open where the match is weak. The size entry is marked missing in some rows and otherwise reads once, few, many or a size class.

j_gene,v_gene,abundance,d_gene,CDR3aa,CDR3nt
TRBJ1-2,TRBV29-1,-,-,CSVDRSPLGENYGYTF,TGCAGCGTTGACCGGTCCCCCTTAGGAGAAAACTATGGCTACACCTTC
TRBJ2-3,TRBV5-1,-,-,CASSSSGRSGMVTDTQYF,TGCGCCAGCAGCTCCAGCGGACGGAGTGGTATGGTTACAGATACGCAGTATTTT
TRBJ1-2,TRBV10-1,once,-,CATSDSPRDYTF,TGCGCCACTTCGGATTCCCCCCGGGACTACACCTTC
TRBJ2-3,TRBV10-3,-,TRBD2,CAISPGTSGSTDTQYF,TGTGCCATCAGTCCGGGGACTAGCGGGAGCACAGATACGCAGTATTTT
TRBJ2-7,TRBV4-1,-,TRBD2,CASSQIPREVGGSRQYF,TGCGCCAGCAGCCAAATTCCGCGGGAGGTCGGCGGGTCGAGGCAGTACTTC
TRBJ1-2,TRBV2,-,-,CASSREVSAVYGYTF,TGTGCCAGCAGTCGGGAGGTTTCGGCAGTTTATGGCTACACCTTC
TRBJ1-1,TRBV27,-,TRBD1,CASSITGDLGTEAFF,TGTGCCAGCAGTATAACAGGGGATCTGGGCACTGAAGCTTTCTTT
TRBJ2-7,TRBV7-8,-,TRBD2,CASSLTSASSYEQYF,TGTGCCAGCAGCTTGACTAGCGCCAGCTCCTACGAGCAGTACTTC
TRBJ2-7,TRBV7-9,-,TRBD1,CASSSGTGISYEQYF,TGTGCCAGCAGCTCCGGGACAGGGATTTCCTACGAGCAGTACTTC
TRBJ2-7,TRBV5-1,-,TRBD1,CASSSRQGALYEQYF,TGCGCCAGCAGCTCGCGACAGGGGGCTCTATACGAGCAGTACTTC
TRBJ1-6,TRBV2,-,TRBD1,CASTLIQGQDNSPLHF,TGTGCCAGCACCTTGATACAAGGACAGGATAATTCACCCCTCCACTTT
TRBJ1-1,TRBV6-6,-,-,CASSYEVNTEAFF,TGTGCCAGCAGTTACGAGGTGAACACTGAAGCTTTCTTT
TRBJ2-3,TRBV2,-,TRBD2,CASIREEGILYF,TGTGCCAGCATACGGGAGGAGGGTATCCTGTATTTT
TRBJ1-5,TRBV2,few,-,CASSEGGRQQPQHF,TGTGCCAGCAGTGAGGGGGGGCGGCAGCAGCCCCAGCATTTT
TRBJ2-2,TRBV23-1,-,-,CASSLPEAPTGYKANTGELFF,TGCGCCAGCAGTCTCCCTGAAGCCCCGACAGGCTACAAGGCGAACACCGGGGAGCTGTTTTTT
TRBJ1-1,TRBV5-4,-,TRBD1,CASSSDGTGFSEAFF,TGTGCCAGCAGCTCAGACGGGACAGGGTTCTCTGAAGCTTTCTTT
TRBJ2-3,TRBV10-3,-,TRBD1,CAIRPGQGGDTQYF,TGTGCCATCAGACCGGGACAGGGAGGAGATACGCAGTATTTT
TRBJ1-5,TRBV28,-,TRBD1,CASSADRTYNQPQHF,TGTGCCAGCAGTGCGGACAGGACGTACAATCAGCCCCAGCATTTT
TRBJ2-5,TRBV2,few,-,CASSDRVNGETQYF,TGTGCCAGCAGTGACAGGGTGAATGGAGAGACCCAGTACTTC
TRBJ1-2,TRBV5-6,-,TRBD1,CASSLGQGDGYTF,TGTGCCAGCAGCTTGGGACAGGGCGATGGCTACACCTTC
TRBJ2-1,TRBV5-1,-,TRBD2,CASSLSGRPRGGDEQFF,TGCGCCAGCAGCCTTAGCGGGAGGCCCCGGGGTGGCGATGAGCAGTTCTTC
TRBJ2-1,TRBV14,-,-,CASSPSSYNEQFF,TGTGCCAGCAGCCCGAGCTCCTACAATGAGCAGTTCTTC
TRBJ2-1,TRBV18,-,TRBD2,CASSRGLAAYNEQFF,TGTGCCAGCTCGCGAGGACTAGCGGCCTACAATGAGCAGTTCTTC
TRBJ1-4,TRBV5-1,-,-,CASSATGRADEKLFF,TGCGCCAGCAGCGCAACAGGAAGGGCGGATGAAAAACTGTTTTTT
TRBJ2-4,TRBV18,-,-,CASSPDSLAKNIQYF,TGTGCCAGCTCACCCGACAGTCTAGCCAAAAACATTCAGTACTTC
TRBJ1-5,TRBV5-4,-,TRBD1,CASSSDRDQPQHF,TGTGCCAGCAGCTCGGACAGGGATCAGCCCCAGCATTTT
TRBJ2-7,TRBV19,-,-,CASSAGTPSYEQYF,TGTGCCAGTAGTGCCGGGACACCGTCCTACGAGCAGTACTTC
TRBJ1-2,TRBV29-1,-,-,CSVESFRGEGYTF,TGCAGCGTTGAGTCTTTCAGGGGTGAAGGCTACACCTTC
TRBJ2-5,TRBV9,-,TRBD2,CASSPGGGSIRGETQYF,TGTGCCAGCAGCCCCGGGGGAGGGTCAATACGGGGAGAGACCCAGTACTTC
TRBJ2-2,TRBV5-1,-,TRBD1,CASSLNRGPDTGELFF,TGCGCCAGCAGCTTAAACAGGGGGCCGGACACCGGGGAGCTGTTTTTT
TRBJ2-2,TRBV18,-,-,CASSPTQWSGELFF,TGTGCCAGCTCACCCACTCAATGGAGCGGGGAGCTGTTTTTT
TRBJ2-2,TRBV27,-,-,CASSPQGQLSTGELFF,TGTGCCAGCAGCCCCCAAGGACAGCTGAGCACCGGGGAGCTGTTTTTT
TRBJ2-3,TRBV14,-,TRBD1,CASSLPGQTTQYF,TGTGCCAGCAGCCTACCGGGACAGACTACGCAGTATTTT
TRBJ2-2,TRBV7-2,-,TRBD2,CASSLSGPNTGELFF,TGTGCCAGCAGCCTTAGCGGGCCGAACACCGGGGAGCTGTTTTTT
TRBJ2-3,TRBV28,-,-,CASSLGRFSTDTQYF,TGTGCCAGCAGTTTAGGCAGATTTAGCACAGATACGCAGTATTTT
TRBJ2-7,TRBV19,few,-,CASRERQGRGEQYF,TGTGCCAGTAGGGAGCGACAGGGGAGGGGCGAGCAGTACTTC
TRBJ2-1,TRBV7-2,few,TRBD2,CASRGLAEYNEQFF,TGTGCCAGCCGGGGACTAGCGGAGTACAATGAGCAGTTCTTC
TRBJ2-2,TRBV5-1,-,TRBD1,CASSSQGDSGELFF,TGCGCCAGCAGCTCACAGGGGGATAGCGGGGAGCTGTTTTTT
TRBJ1-1,TRBV6-5,few,-,CASSYLAHTEAFF,TGTGCCAGCAGTTACTTGGCCCACACTGAAGCTTTCTTT